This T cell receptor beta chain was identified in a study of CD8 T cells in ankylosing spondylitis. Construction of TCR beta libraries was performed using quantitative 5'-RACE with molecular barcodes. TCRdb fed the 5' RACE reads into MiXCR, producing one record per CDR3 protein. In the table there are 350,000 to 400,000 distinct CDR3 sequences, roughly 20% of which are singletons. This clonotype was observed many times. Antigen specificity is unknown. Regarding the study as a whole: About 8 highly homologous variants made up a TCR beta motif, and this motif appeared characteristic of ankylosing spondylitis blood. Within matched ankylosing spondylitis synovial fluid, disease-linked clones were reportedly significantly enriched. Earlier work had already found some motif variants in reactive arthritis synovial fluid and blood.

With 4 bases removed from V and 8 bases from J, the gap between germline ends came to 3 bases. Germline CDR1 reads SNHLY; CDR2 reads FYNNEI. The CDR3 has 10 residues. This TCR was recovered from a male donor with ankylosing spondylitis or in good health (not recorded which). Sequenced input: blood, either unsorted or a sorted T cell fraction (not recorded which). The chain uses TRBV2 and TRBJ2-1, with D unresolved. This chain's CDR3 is CASSGDEQFF. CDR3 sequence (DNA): TGTGCCAGCAGTGGCGATGAGCAGTTCTTC.